This T cell receptor beta chain was observed in a study of PD-1 blockade in classical Hodgkin lymphoma. The assay was immunoSEQ multiplex PCR, and TCRdb's table has in-frame clones only and misses some. Of approximately 61,000 clones listed, roughly 87% were seen once; the top ten hold 6.5% to 9%. The CDR3 has 17 residues. V was clipped by 8 bases and J by 0 bases, with 22 bases between them. Germline CDR1 reads LNHNV; CDR2 reads YYDKDF (reference sequence). Time point in this sample: cycle 4 day 1 (C4D1), after less than 7 weeks of nivolumab. All patients experienced relapse after autologous stem cell transplantation, and brentuximab vedotin exposure was variable.

J is TRBJ1-1 and V is TRBV15; a weak D match, TRBD1 (5 bases). This clonotype was sampled from a human donor with classical Hodgkin lymphoma. The sample was peripheral blood mononuclear cells (PBMCs), taken before the fourth cycle of nivolumab. The CDR3 nucleotides are TGTGCCACCGGGGAGTCAGGGATCGGAAACATGAACACTGAAGCTTTCTTT. It specifies CATGESGIGNMNTEAFF.